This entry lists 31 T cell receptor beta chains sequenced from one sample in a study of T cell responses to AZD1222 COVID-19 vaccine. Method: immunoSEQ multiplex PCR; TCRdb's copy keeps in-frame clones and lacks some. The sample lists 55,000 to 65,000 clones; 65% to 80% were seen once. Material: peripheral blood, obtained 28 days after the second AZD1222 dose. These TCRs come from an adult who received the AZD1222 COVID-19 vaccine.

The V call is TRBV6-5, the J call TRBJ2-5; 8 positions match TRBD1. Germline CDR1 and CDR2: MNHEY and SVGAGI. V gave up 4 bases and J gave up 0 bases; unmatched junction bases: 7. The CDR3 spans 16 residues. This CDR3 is CASSSQWTGHQETQYF. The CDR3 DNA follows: TGTGCCAGCAGTTCGCAATGGACAGGGCACCAAGAGACCCAGTACTTC.

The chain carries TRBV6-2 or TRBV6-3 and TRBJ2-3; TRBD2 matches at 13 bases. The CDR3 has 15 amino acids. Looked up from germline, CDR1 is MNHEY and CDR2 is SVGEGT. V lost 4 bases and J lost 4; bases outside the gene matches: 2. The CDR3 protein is CASSSGLAGSDTQYF. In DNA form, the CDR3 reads TGTGCCAGCAGTTCGGGACTAGCGGGGTCAGATACGCAGTATTTT.

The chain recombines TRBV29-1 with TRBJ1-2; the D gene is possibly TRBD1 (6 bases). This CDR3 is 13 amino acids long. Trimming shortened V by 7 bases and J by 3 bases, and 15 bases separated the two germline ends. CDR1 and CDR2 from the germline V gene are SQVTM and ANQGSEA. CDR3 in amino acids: CSARAGEDYGYTF. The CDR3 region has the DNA TGCAGCGCCCGAGCAGGGGAAGACTATGGCTACACCTTC.

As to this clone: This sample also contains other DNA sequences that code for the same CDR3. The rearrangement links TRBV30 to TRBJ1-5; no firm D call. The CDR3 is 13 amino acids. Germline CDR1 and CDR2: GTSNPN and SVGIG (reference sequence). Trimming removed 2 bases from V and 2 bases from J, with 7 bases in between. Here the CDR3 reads CAWSKAGNQPQHF. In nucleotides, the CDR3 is TGTGCCTGGAGTAAGGCAGGCAATCAGCCCCAGCATTTT.

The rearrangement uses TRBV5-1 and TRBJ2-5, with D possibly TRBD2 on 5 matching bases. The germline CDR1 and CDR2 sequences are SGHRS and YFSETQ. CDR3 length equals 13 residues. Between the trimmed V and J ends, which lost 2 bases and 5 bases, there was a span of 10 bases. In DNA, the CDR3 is TGCGCCAGCAGCTTCGCTAGCTCGGAGACCCAGTACTTC. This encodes CASSFASSETQYF.

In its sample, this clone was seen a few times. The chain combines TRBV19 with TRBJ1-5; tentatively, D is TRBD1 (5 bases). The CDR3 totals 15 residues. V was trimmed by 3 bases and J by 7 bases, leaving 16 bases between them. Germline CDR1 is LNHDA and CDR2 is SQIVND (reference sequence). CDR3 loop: CASSIRFGGNQPQHF. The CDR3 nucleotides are TGTGCCAGTAGTATTAGATTCGGGGGTAACCAGCCCCAGCATTTT.

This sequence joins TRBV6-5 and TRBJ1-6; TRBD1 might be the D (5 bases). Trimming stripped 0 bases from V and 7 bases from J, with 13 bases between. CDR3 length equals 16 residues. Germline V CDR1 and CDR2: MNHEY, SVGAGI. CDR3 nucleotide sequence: TGTGCCAGCAGTTACTCGTGGCTACGGGACAATTCACCCCTCCACTTT. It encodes CASSYSWLRDNSPLHF.

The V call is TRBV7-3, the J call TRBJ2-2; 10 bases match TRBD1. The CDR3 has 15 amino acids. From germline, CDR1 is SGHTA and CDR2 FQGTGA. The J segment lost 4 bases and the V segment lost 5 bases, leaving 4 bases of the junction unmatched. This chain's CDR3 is CASSPRTGGTGELFF. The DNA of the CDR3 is TGTGCCAGCAGCCCGCGGACAGGGGGCACCGGGGAGCTGTTTTTT.

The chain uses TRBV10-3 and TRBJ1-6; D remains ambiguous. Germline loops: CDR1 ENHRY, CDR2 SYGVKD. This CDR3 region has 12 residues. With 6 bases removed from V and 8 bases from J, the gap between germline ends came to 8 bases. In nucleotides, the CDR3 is TGTGCCATCAGCCGAGCTGATTCACCCCTCCACTTT. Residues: CAISRADSPLHF.

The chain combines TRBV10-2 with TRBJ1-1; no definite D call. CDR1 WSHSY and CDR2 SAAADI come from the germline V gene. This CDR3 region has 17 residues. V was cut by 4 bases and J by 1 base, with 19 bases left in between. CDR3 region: CASSGRAVRTENTEAFF. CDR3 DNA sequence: TGCGCCAGCAGTGGCCGGGCCGTTAGGACGGAGAACACTGAAGCTTTCTTT.

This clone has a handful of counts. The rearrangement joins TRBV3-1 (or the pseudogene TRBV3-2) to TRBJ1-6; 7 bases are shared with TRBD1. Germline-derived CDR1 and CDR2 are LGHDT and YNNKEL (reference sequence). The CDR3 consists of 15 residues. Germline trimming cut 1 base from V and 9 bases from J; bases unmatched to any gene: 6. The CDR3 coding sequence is TGTGCCAGCAGCCAAGGGGGGACAGCCGGTTCACCCCTCCACTTT. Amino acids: CASSQGGTAGSPLHF.

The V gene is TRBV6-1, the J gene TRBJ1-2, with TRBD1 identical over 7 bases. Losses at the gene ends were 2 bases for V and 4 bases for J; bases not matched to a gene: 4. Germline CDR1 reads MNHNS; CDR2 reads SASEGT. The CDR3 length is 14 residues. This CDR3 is CASSEYQGGYGYTF. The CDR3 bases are TGTGCCAGCAGTGAATATCAGGGGGGCTATGGCTACACCTTC.

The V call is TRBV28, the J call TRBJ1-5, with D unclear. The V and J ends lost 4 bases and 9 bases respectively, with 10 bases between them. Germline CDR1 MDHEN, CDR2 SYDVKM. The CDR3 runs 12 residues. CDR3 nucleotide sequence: TGTGCCAGCAGTTCCGAGTTTAGGCCCCAGCATTTT. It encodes CASSSEFRPQHF.

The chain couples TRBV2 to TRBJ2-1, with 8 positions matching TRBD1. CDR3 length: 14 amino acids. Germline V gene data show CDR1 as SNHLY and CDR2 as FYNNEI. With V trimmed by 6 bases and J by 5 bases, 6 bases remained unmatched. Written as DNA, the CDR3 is TGTGCCAGCAGAAGGGGACAGGCCAACAATGAGCAGTTCTTC. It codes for CASRRGQANNEQFF.

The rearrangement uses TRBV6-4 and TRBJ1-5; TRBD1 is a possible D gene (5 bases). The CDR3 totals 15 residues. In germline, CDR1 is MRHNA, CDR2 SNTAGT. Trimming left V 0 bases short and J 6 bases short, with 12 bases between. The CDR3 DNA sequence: TGTGCCAGCAGTGACTCTGGGGACGGGAGTCAGCCCCAGCATTTT. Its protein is CASSDSGDGSQPQHF.

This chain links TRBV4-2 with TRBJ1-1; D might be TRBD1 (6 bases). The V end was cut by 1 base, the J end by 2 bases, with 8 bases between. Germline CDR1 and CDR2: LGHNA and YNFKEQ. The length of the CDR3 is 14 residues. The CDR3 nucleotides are TGTGCCAGCAGCCAAGCTGGGGGCAACACTGAAGCTTTCTTT. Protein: CASSQAGGNTEAFF.

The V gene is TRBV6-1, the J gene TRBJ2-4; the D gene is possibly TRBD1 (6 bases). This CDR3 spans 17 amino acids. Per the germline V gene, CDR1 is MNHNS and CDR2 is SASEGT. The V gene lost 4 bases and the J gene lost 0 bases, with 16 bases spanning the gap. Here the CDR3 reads CASSVGQSWVAKNIQYF. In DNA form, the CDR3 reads TGTGCCAGCAGTGTCGGACAGTCGTGGGTAGCCAAAAACATTCAGTACTTC.

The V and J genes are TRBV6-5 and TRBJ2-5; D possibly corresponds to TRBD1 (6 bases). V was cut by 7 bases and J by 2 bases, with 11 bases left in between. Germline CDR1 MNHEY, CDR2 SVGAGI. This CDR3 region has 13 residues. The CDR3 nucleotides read TGTGCCAGCAATAAGGACAGTCAAGAGACCCAGTACTTC. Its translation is CASNKDSQETQYF.

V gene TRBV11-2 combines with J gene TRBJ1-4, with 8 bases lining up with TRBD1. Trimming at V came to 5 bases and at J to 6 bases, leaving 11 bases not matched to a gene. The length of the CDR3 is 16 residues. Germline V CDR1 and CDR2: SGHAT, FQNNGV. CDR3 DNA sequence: TGTGCCAGCAGCCCTAGACAGGGGCTCATATATGAAAAACTGTTTTTT. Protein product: CASSPRQGLIYEKLFF.

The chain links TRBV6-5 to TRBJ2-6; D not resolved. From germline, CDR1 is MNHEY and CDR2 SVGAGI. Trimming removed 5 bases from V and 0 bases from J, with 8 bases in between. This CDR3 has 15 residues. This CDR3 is CASSPGSSGANVLTF. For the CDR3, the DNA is TGTGCCAGCAGTCCCGGTTCCTCTGGGGCCAACGTCCTGACTTTC.

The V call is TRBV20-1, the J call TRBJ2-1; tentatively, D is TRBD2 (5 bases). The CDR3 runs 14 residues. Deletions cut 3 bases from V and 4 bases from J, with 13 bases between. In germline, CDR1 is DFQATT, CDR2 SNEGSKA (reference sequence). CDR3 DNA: TGCAGTGCTAGTTCGGGGAGTGGGTACAATGAGCAGTTCTTC. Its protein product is CSASSGSGYNEQFF.

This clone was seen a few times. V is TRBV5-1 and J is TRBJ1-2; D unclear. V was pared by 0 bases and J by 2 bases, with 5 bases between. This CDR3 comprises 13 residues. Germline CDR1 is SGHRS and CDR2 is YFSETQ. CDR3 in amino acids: CASSLAMNYGYTF. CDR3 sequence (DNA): TGCGCCAGCAGCTTGGCTATGAACTATGGCTACACCTTC.

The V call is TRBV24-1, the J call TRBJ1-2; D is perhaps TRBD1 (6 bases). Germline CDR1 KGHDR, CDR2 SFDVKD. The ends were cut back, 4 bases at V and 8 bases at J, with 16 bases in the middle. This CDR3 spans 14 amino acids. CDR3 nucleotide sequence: TGTGCCACCAGTGACCCGGCGGGGGACAACGGCTACACCTTC. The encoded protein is CATSDPAGDNGYTF.

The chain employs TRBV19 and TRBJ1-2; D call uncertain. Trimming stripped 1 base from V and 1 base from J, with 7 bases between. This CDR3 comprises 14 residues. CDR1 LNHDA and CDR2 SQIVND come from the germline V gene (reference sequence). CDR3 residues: CASSIGSSNYGYTF. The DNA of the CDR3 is TGTGCCAGTAGTATAGGATCAAGTAACTATGGCTACACCTTC.

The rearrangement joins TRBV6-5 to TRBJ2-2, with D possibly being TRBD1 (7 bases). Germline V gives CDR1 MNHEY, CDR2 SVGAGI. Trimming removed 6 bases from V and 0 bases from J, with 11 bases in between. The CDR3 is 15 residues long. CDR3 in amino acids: CASRRDRTNTGELFF. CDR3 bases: TGTGCCAGCAGGCGGGACAGAACGAACACCGGGGAGCTGTTTTTT.

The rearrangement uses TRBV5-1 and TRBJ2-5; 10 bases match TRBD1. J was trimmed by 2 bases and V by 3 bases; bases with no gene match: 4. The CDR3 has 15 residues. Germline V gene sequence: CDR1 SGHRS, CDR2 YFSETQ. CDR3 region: CASSSTGGGQETQYF. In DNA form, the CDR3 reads TGCGCCAGCAGCTCGACAGGGGGCGGGCAAGAGACCCAGTACTTC. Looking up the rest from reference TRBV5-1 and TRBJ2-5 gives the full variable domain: KAGVTQTPRYLIKTRGQQVTLSCSPISGHRSVSWYQQTPGQGLQFLFEYFSETQRNKGNFPGRFSGRQFSNSRSEMNVSTLELGDSALYLCASSSTGGGQETQYFGPGTRLLVL.

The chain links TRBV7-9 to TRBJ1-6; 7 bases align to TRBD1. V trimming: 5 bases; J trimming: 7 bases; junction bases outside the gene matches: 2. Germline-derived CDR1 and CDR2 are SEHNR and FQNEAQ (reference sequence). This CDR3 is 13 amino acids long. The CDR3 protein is CASSRGQNSPLHF. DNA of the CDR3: TGTGCCAGCAGCCGGGGACAGAATTCACCCCTCCACTTT. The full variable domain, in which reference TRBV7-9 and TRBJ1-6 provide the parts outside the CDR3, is DTGVSQNPRHKITKRGQNVTFRCDPISEHNRLYWYRQTLGQGPEFLTYFQNEAQLEKSRLLSDRFSAERPKGSFSTLEIQRTEQGDSAMYLCASSRGQNSPLHFGNGTRLTVT.

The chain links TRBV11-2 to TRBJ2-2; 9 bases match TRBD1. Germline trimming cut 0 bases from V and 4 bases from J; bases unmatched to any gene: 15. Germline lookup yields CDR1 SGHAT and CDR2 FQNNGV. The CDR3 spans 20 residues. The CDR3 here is CASSLDGGTGFGEGTGELFF. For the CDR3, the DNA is TGTGCCAGCAGCTTAGATGGCGGGACAGGGTTTGGAGAGGGCACCGGGGAGCTGTTTTTT.

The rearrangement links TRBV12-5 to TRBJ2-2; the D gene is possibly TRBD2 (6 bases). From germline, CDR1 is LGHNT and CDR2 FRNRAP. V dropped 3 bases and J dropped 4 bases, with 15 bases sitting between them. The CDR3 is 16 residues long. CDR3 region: CASGFHRDSITGELFF. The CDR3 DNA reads TGTGCTAGTGGTTTCCATAGGGACTCCATCACCGGGGAGCTGTTTTTT.

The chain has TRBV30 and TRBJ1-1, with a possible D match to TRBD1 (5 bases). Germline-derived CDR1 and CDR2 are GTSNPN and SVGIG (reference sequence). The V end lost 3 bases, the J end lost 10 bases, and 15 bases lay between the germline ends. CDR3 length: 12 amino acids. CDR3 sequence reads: CAWRPGGSGAFF. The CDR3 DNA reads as TGTGCCTGGAGACCCGGGGGTTCGGGAGCTTTCTTT.

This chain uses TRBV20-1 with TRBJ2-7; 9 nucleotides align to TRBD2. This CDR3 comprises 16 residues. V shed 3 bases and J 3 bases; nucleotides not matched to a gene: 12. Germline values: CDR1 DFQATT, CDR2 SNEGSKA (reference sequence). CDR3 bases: TGCAGTGCTAGTCCGAGGAGGCCTAGCGGGGTCTACGAGCAGTACTTC. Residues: CSASPRRPSGVYEQYF.